This TCR beta chain was observed in a study of shared clonotypes between healthy human individuals. Study observations and caveats: Around 5% was the fraction of naive CD4 clonotypes found shared across a few donors. Clonotype sharing among donors likely depends on sequencing depth.

Note on this clone: Its antigen is unidentified.

Per sorted-subset replicate PCR, input was 200 to 250 ng DNA, representing some 30,000 T cell genomes. Data came from immunoSEQ multiplex PCR; TCRdb stores just in-frame clones and leaves some out. In the table there are 2 million to 2.5 million clones, roughly 93% of which are singletons. Donors included only healthy HIV-negative adults lacking recent acute infections or vaccinations. The CDR3 extends over 16 amino acids. Trimming removed 4 bases from V and 0 bases from J, with 13 bases in between. From germline, CDR1 is SGHRS and CDR2 YFSETQ. This sequence was found in a young man in good health. Some clones in this sample may be carry-over from other donors' samples. The J gene is TRBJ2-2, the V gene TRBV5-1; possible D gene TRBD2, 5 bases. Sequencing used naive CD4+ T cells from PBMCs. Subset noted: CD45RA+ positively selected. For the CDR3, the DNA is TGCGCCAGCAGCGACCCGGGATTAACGAACACCGGGGAGCTGTTTTTT. Amino acids: CASSDPGLTNTGELFF.